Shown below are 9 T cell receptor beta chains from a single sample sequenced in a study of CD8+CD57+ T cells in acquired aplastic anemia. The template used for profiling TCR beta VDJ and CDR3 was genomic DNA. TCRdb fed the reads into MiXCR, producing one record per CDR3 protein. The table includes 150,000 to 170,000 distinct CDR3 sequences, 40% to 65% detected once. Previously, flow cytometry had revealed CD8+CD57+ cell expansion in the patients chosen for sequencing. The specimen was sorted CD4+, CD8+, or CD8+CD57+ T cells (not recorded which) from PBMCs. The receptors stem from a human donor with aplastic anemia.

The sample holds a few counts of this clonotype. CDR3 nucleotide sequence: TGTGCCAGCAGAGGGACAGCTCTCTCCTACGAGCAGTACTTC. It translates to CASRGTALSYEQYF. This rearrangement joins TRBV2 to TRBJ2-7; 7 bases agree with TRBD1. The CDR3 runs to 14 residues. From germline, CDR1 is SNHLY and CDR2 FYNNEI. V lost 6 bases and J lost 0; bases outside the gene matches: 5.

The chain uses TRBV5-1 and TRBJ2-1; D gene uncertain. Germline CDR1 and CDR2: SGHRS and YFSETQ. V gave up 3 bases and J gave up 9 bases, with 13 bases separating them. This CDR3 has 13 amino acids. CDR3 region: CASSSFPDTEQFF. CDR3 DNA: TGCGCCAGCAGCTCATTTCCCGATACTGAGCAGTTCTTC.

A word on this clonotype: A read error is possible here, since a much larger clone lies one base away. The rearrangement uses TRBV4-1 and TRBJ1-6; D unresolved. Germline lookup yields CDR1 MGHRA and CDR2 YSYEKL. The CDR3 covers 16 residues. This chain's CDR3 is CASSQGKGLGDSPLRF. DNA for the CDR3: TGCGCCAGCAGCCAAGGGAAGGGCTTGGGAGATTCACCCCTCCGCTTT.

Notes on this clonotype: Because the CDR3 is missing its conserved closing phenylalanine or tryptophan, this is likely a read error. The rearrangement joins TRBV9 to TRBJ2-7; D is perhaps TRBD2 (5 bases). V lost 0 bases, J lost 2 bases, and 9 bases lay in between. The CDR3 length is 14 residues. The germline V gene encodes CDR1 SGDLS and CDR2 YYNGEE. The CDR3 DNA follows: TGTGCCAGCAGCGTAGGGACTGCAACCTACGAGCAGTACCTC. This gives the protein CASSVGTATYEQYL.

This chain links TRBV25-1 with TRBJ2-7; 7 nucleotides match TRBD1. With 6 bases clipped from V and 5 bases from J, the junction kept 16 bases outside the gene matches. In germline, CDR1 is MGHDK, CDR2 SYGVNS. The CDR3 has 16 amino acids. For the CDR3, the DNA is TGTGCCAGCAGCTCGCTCTTCCGGGACAGCCAGCACGAGCAGTACTTC. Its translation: CASSSLFRDSQHEQYF.

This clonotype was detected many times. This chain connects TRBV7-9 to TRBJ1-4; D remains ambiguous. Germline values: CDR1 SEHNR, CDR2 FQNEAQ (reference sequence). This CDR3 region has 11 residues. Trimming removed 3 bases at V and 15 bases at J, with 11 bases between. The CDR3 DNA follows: TGTGCCAGCAGCTTCGGGAGGGAGATGTTTTTT. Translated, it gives CASSFGREMFF. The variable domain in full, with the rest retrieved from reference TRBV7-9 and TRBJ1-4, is DTGVSQNPRHKITKRGQNVTFRCDPISEHNRLYWYRQTLGQGPEFLTYFQNEAQLEKSRLLSDRFSAERPKGSFSTLEIQRTEQGDSAMYLCASSFGREMFFGSGTQLSVL.

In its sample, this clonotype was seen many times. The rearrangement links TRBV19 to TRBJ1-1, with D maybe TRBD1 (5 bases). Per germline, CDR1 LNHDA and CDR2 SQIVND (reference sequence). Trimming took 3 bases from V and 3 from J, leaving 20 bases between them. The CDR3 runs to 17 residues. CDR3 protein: CASSIAGTSSWDTEAFF. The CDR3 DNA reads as TGTGCCAGTAGTATCGCCGGGACGTCTTCTTGGGACACTGAAGCTTTCTTT. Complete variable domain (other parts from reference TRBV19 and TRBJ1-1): DGGITQSPKYLFRKEGQNVTLSCEQNLNHDAMYWYRQDPGQGLRLIYYSQIVNDFQKGDIAEGYSVSREKKESFPLTVTSAQKNPTAFYLCASSIAGTSSWDTEAFFGQGTRLTVV.

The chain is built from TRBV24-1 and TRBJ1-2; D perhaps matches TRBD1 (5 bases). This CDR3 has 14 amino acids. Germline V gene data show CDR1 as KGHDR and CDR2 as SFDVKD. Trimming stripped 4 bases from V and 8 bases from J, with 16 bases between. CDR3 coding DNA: TGTGCCACCAGTGAGGGGACGTCTACAAGCGGCTACACCTTC. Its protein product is CATSEGTSTSGYTF.

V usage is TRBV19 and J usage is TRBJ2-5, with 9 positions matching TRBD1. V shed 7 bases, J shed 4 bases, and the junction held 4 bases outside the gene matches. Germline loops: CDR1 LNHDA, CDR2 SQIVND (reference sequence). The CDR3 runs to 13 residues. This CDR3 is CASTTTGGETQYF. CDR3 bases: TGTGCCAGTACCACGACAGGGGGAGAGACCCAGTACTTC.